This TCR beta chain was recovered during a study of T cells in Graves' hyperthyroidism and ophthalmopathy. This clonotype was picked up many times. Antigen specificity is unknown. Amplification of TCR beta CDR3 regions was performed using RNA transcripts as template. HTBI primers were the set used in a first-round RT-PCR of the TCR CDR3. TCRdb re-called the multiplex PCR reads through MiXCR, storing one row per CDR3 protein. The table shows a few hundred thousand distinct CDR3 sequences, with roughly 15% occurring only once. Findings and limits, study-wide: Stable hyperthyroidism was separated from ophthalmopathy by a model based on 13 V-J features.

Diagnosis relied on clinical symptoms, serum thyroxine and TRAb, thyroid ultrasound and orbital computed tomography. CDR3 length: 13 residues. V was cut by 7 bases and J by 4 bases, with 14 bases left in between. In germline, CDR1 is LGHDT, CDR2 YNNKEL (reference sequence). The clonotype was recovered from a woman aged 60-75 years with Graves' ophthalmopathy. The sequenced sample consisted of blood. The rearrangement joins TRBV3-1 to TRBJ2-7; D is uncertain. The CDR3 region is CASTSSSTYEQYF. The CDR3 DNA is TGTGCCAGCACCTCCTCGAGCACTTACGAGCAGTACTTC.